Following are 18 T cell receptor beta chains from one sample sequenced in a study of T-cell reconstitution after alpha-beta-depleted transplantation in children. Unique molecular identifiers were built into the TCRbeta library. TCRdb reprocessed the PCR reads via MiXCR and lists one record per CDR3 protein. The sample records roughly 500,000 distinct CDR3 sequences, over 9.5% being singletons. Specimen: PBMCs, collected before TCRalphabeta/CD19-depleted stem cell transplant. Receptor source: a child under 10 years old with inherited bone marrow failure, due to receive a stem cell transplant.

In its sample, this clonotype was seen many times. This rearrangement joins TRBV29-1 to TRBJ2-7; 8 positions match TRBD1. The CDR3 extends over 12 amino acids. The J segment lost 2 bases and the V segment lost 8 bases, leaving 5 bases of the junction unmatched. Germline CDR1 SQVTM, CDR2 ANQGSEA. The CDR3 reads CSCGQGPYEQYF. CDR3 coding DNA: TGCAGCTGCGGACAGGGACCCTACGAGCAGTACTTC.

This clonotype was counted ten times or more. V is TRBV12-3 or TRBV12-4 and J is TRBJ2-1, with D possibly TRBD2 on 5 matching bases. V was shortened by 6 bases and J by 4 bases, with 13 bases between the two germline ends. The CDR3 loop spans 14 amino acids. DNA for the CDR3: TGTGCCAGCAGGGCTATGGGCGGGTACAATGAGCAGTTCTTC. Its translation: CASRAMGGYNEQFF.

CDR3 sequence reads: CSARAPPGLAGGETQYF. CDR3 nucleotides: TGCAGTGCTAGAGCTCCCCCGGGACTAGCGGGAGGAGAGACCCAGTACTTC. The rearrangement links TRBV20-1 to TRBJ2-5, with 15 positions matching TRBD2. Per the germline V gene, CDR1 is DFQATT and CDR2 is SNEGSKA (reference sequence). The CDR3 has 17 amino acids. The V gene end was trimmed by 1 base and the J gene end by 4 bases; junction bases not matched to a gene: 7.

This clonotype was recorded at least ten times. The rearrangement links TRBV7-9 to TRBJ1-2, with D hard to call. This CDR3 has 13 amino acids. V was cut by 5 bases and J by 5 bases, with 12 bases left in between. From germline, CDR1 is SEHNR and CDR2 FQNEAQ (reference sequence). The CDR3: CASSLDGKYGYTF. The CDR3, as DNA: TGTGCCAGCAGCCTGGACGGCAAGTATGGCTACACCTTC.

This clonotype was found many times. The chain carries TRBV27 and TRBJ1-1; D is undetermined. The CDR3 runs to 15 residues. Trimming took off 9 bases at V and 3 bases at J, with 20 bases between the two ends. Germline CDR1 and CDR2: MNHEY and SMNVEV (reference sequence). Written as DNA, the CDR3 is TGTGCCAGTAATACCCTCGGGGTGGCGGACACTGAAGCTTTCTTT. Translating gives CASNTLGVADTEAFF.

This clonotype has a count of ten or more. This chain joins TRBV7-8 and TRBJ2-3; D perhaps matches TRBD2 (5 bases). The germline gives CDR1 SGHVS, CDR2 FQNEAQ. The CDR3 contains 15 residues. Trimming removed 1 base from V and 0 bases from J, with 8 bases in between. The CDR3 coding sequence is TGTGCCAGCAGCTTAGGAAGGACTAGCACAGATACGCAGTATTTT. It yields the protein CASSLGRTSTDTQYF.

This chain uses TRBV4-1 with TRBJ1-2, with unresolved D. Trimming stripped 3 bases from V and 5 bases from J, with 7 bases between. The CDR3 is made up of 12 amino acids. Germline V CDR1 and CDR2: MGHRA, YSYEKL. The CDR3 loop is CASSHLQYGYTF. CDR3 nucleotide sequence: TGCGCCAGCAGCCACCTGCAGTATGGCTACACCTTC.

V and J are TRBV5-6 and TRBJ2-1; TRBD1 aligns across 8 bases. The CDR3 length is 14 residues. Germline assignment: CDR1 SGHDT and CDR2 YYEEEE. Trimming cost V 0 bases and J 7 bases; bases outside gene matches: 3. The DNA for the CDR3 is TGTGCCAGCAGCTTGGTAGACAGGGGAAATGAGCAGTTCTTC. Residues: CASSLVDRGNEQFF. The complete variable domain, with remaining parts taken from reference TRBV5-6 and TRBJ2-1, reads DAGVTQSPTHLIKTRGQQVTLRCSPKSGHDTVSWYQQALGQGPQFIFQYYEEEERQRGNFPDRFSGHQFPNYSSELNVNALLLGDSALYLCASSLVDRGNEQFFGPGTRLTVL.

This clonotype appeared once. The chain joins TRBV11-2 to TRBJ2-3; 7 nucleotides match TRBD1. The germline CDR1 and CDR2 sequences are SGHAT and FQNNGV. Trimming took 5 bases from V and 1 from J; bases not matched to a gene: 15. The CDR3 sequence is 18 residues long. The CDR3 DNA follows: TGTGCCAGCAGCCTTAGACAGGGTTTCGTTTCTCGCACAGATACGCAGTATTTT. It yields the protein CASSLRQGFVSRTDTQYF.

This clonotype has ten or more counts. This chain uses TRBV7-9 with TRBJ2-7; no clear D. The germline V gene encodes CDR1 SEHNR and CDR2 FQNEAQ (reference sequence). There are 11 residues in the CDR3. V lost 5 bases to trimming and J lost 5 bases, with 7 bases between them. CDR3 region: CASSPLDEQYF. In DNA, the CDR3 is TGTGCCAGCAGCCCCCTGGACGAGCAGTACTTC.

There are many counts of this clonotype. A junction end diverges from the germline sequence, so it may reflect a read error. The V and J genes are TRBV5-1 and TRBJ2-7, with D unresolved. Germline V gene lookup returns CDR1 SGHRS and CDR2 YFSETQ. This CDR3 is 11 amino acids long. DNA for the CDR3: TGTGCCAGCAGTTCGGGCTACGAGCAGTACTTC. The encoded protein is CASSSGYEQYF. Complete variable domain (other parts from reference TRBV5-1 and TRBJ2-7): KAGVTQTPRYLIKTRGQQVTLSCSPISGHRSVSWYQQTPGQGLQFLFEYFSETQRNKGNFPGRFSGRQFSNSRSEMNVSTLELGDSALYLCASSSGYEQYFGPGTRLTVT.

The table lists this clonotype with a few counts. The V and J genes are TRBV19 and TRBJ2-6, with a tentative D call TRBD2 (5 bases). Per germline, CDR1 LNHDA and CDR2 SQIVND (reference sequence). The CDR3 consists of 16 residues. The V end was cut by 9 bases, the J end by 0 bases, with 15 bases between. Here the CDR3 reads CASKGLWISGANVLTF. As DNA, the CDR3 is TGTGCCAGCAAAGGACTTTGGATCTCTGGGGCCAACGTCCTGACTTTC. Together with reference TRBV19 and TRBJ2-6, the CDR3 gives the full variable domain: DGGITQSPKYLFRKEGQNVTLSCEQNLNHDAMYWYRQDPGQGLRLIYYSQIVNDFQKGDIAEGYSVSREKKESFPLTVTSAQKNPTAFYLCASKGLWISGANVLTFGAGSRLTVL.

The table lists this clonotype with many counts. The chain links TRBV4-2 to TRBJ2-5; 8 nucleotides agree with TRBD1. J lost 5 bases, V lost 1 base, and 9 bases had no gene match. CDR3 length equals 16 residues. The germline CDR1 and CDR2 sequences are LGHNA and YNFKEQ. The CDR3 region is CASSQARTGSEETQYF. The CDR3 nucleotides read TGTGCCAGCAGCCAAGCCCGGACAGGGAGTGAGGAGACCCAGTACTTC.

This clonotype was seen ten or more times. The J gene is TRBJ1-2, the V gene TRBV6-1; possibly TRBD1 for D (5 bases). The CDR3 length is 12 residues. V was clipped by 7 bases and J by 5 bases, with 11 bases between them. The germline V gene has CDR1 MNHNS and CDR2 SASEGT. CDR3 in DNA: TGTGCCAGCAAACAGGTTACTTATGGCTACACCTTC. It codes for CASKQVTYGYTF.

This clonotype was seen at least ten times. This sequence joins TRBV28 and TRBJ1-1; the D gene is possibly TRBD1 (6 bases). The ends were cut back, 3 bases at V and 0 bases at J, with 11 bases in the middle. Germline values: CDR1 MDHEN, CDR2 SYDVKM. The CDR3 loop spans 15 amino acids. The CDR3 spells CASSFDRPMNTEAFF. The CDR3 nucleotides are TGTGCCAGCAGTTTCGACAGGCCAATGAACACTGAAGCTTTCTTT.

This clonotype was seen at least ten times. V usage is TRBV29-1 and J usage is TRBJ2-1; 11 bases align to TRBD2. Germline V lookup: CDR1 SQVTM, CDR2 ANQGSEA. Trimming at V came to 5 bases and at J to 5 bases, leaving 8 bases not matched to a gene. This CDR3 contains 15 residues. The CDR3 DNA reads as TGCAGCGTTAATAGCGGGAGGGGATTTGACAATGAGCAGTTCTTC. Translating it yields CSVNSGRGFDNEQFF.

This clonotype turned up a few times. The CDR3 protein is CSVVTGQTYEQYF. The CDR3 bases are TGCAGCGTTGTAACAGGCCAAACCTACGAGCAGTACTTC. The chain joins TRBV29-1 to TRBJ2-7; tentatively, D is TRBD1 (5 bases). Germline V gene sequence: CDR1 SQVTM, CDR2 ANQGSEA. The ends were cut back, 4 bases at V and 2 bases at J, with 12 bases in the middle. There are 13 residues in the CDR3.

CDR3 sequence (DNA): TGTGCCATCAGTGTAAACAGGGGGCGAGAGACCCAGTACTTC. Its translation is CAISVNRGRETQYF. V gene TRBV10-3 combines with J gene TRBJ2-5; 9 bases match TRBD1. Losses at the gene ends were 4 bases for V and 4 bases for J; bases not matched to a gene: 4. The CDR3 has 14 residues. From germline, CDR1 is ENHRY and CDR2 SYGVKD.